Here is one T cell receptor (beta chain) with its context. Its antigen is currently unknown. The sample is drawn from a study of CD8+ T cells in alopecia areata. Extracted from the samples, RNA was reverse transcribed into cDNA to serve as the sequencing template. Measured with immunoSEQ multiplex PCR; TCRdb has only the in-frame clones, and not every one. Here the sample spans 200,000 to 250,000 clones, 57% being singletons. CDR1 is MNHNY, CDR2 SVGAGI, per germline (reference sequence). The CDR3 has 15 residues. The germline V and J ends were trimmed by 5 bases and 0 bases, with 14 bases remaining between them. Regarding the study as a whole: Patients shared TCRs less clearly than mice did, possibly for HLA-related reasons.

Sequences were derived from CD4+ T cells sorted from blood, sampled at week 0. This receptor was identified in a human donor with alopecia areata. The gene calls are TRBV6-6 and TRBJ2-7; maybe TRBD2 (6 bases). The CDR3 protein is CASSNGRRGSYEQYF. The CDR3 DNA follows: TGTGCCAGCAGTAACGGACGGAGGGGCTCCTACGAGCAGTACTTC.